This T cell receptor (beta chain) was recovered during a study of blood T cell repertoires in COVID-19. In the authors' methods: Nucleated cell counts were estimated from reference gene primer amplification. The assay was immunoSEQ multiplex PCR, and TCRdb's table has in-frame clones only and misses some. Clone size and the V and J calls come from that table; the DNA yielded D and trimming. The sample yields 50,000 or so clones, roughly 82% seen once. This receptor was obtained from a man aged 35 to 55 with acute or convalescent COVID-19. The source material was peripheral blood.

CDR3: CASSLVAGGIQETQYF. The CDR3 DNA reads as TGCGCCAGCAGCTTGGTAGCGGGGGGTATCCAAGAGACCCAGTACTTC. The chain uses TRBV5-1 and TRBJ2-5, with 10 positions matching TRBD2. V was clipped by 0 bases and J by 1 base; unmatched bases: 3. CDR1 SGHRS and CDR2 YFSETQ come from the germline V gene. CDR3 length: 16 residues.